The 27 T cell receptor beta chains below all came from one sample that was sequenced in a study of tumor-infiltrating lymphocytes in oesophageal squamous cell carcinoma. MiXCR was run by TCRdb on the PCR reads, yielding one entry per CDR3 protein. There are 15,000 to 20,000 distinct CDR3 sequences in the sample; approximately 50% occur only once, and about 20% lies in the top ten. Source material: esophageal tumor tissue. These receptors originate from a male donor with esophageal squamous cell carcinoma.

As concerns this clonotype: This CDR3 is missing its conserved last phenylalanine or tryptophan, likely due to a read error. The DNA is omitted, as the CDR3 cannot be located on it reliably, and the CDR3 follows TCRdb's listing. The chain joins TRBV24-1 to TRBJ2-5; TRBD1, the D gene given by the table, was not confirmed from the DNA. The CDR3 is 17 amino acids long, termini counted. From germline, CDR1 is KGHDR and CDR2 SFDVKD. The CDR3: CATSDPGAAVYEQYFGS.

In this sample, this clonotype turned up once. For the CDR3, the DNA is TGTGCCAGCAGACGGGGACAGGGGGTCGGTGAGCAGTTCTTC. Its translation: CASRRGQGVGEQFF. The genes are TRBV7-3 and TRBJ2-5; 11 bases map to TRBD1. The DNA end is more similar to TRBJ2-1, so the J call may be wrong. This CDR3 is 14 amino acids long. Germline CDR1 reads SGHTA; CDR2 reads FQGTGA.

This sequence joins TRBV7-2 and TRBJ2-7; possible D gene TRBD1, 5 bases. The germline V gene has CDR1 SGHTA and CDR2 FQGNSA. This CDR3 has 13 amino acids. V lost 6 bases and J 5 bases, leaving 14 bases between the germline ends. This CDR3 reads CASSQGFLNEQYF. The CDR3 nucleotides read TGTGCCAGCAGTCAGGGTTTTTTGAACGAGCAGTACTTC.

V and J are TRBV7-2 and TRBJ1-2; perhaps TRBD1 as D (5 bases). V lost 7 bases and J 3 bases, leaving 18 bases between the germline ends. The CDR3 spans 15 residues. Germline CDR1 is SGHTA and CDR2 is FQGNSA. CDR3 amino acids: CASTTRAGVDYGYTF. CDR3 nucleotides: TGTGCCAGCACTACAAGAGCGGGGGTCGACTATGGCTACACCTTC.

Concerning this clonotype: No conserved phenylalanine or tryptophan is present at the end of the CDR3, so a read error is the likely explanation. The limits of the CDR3 on the DNA are not certain, so only TCRdb's listed CDR3 is given. V gene TRBV7-6 combines with J gene TRBJ1-1. The CDR3 has 18 amino acids, counting both end residues. Germline V gene data show CDR1 as SGHVS and CDR2 as FNYEAQ. This chain's CDR3 is CASSMRTSGPTMSSSSAP.

The table lists this clonotype with a count of one. The chain uses TRBV7-6 and TRBJ1-1; TRBD1 matches 7 bases. After removal of 5 bases from V and 5 bases from J, the junction contained 8 bases not matched to a gene. Germline CDR1 SGHVS, CDR2 FNYEAQ. The CDR3 runs 14 residues. The CDR3 loop reads CASSQADRRTEAFF. The CDR3 nucleotides are TGTGCCAGCAGCCAGGCGGACAGGCGAACTGAAGCTTTCTTT.

Of note for this clonotype: The final CDR3 position lacks the conserved phenylalanine or tryptophan, pointing to a likely read error. The V gene is TRBV7-6, the J gene TRBJ1-1; D unclear. V was shortened by 0 bases and J by 3 bases, with 11 bases between the two germline ends. CDR3 length: 15 amino acids. Germline lookup yields CDR1 SGHVS and CDR2 FNYEAQ. The CDR3 sequence is CASSLAPAPDTEAFI. The CDR3 bases are TGTGCCAGCAGCTTAGCGCCAGCCCCGGACACTGAAGCTTTCATT.

V usage is TRBV7-8 and J usage is TRBJ1-1; tentatively, D is TRBD1 (6 bases). The germline CDR1 and CDR2 sequences are SGHVS and FQNEAQ. V was trimmed by 5 bases and J by 3 bases, leaving 19 bases between them. The length of the CDR3 is 16 residues. CDR3 residues: CASSLRTGPWDTEAFF. Here the CDR3 DNA reads TGTGCCAGCAGCCTCAGAACAGGGCCTTGGGACACTGAAGCTTTCTTT.

The gene calls are TRBV27 and TRBJ2-1; D gene unclear. The DNA end is a closer match to TRBJ2-7, so the J assignment may be wrong. Germline CDR1 MNHEY, CDR2 SMNVEV (reference sequence). CDR3 length: 13 amino acids. The CDR3 DNA reads as TGTGCCACGCGCCCGTTGGGGACCTACGAGCAGTACTTC. Amino acid sequence: CATRPLGTYEQYF.

This clonotype is categorized as large (0.1 to 1%). The chain links TRBV7-2 to TRBJ2-7; D gene ambiguous. Germline lookup yields CDR1 SGHTA and CDR2 FQGNSA. V lost 0 bases and J lost 0, with 15 bases in between. This CDR3 has 17 residues. The CDR3 region is CASSLALMGLSSYEQYF. DNA for the CDR3: TGTGCCAGCAGCTTAGCGCTTATGGGCCTGAGCTCCTACGAGCAGTACTTC.

This clonotype occurred a few times. The gene calls are TRBV6-1 and TRBJ2-3; D may match TRBD1 or TRBD2 (6 bases each). This CDR3 is built from 11 residues. CDR1 and CDR2 from the germline V gene are MNHNS and SASEGT. The V end lost 8 bases, the J end lost 9 bases, and 12 bases lay between the germline ends. This CDR3 is CASSSGATQYF. The CDR3 nucleotides read TGTGCCAGCTCTTCGGGGGCAACGCAGTATTTT.

V and J are TRBV6-1 and TRBJ2-5, with 7 bases fitting TRBD2. Germline lookup yields CDR1 MNHNS and CDR2 SASEGT. The CDR3 contains 15 residues. Trimming cost V 5 bases and J 1 base; bases outside gene matches: 7. CDR3 sequence reads: CASSYPGGPQETQYF. CDR3 nucleotides: TGTGCCAGCAGTTACCCGGGAGGCCCCCAAGAGACCCAGTACTTC.

The chain uses TRBV3-1 and TRBJ2-6; D uncertain. The CDR3 length is 17 residues. V was pared by 6 bases and J by 2 bases, with 17 bases between. The germline V gene has CDR1 LGHDT and CDR2 YNNKEL (reference sequence). The CDR3 sequence is CASSQQPLVAGANVLTF. CDR3 nucleotide sequence: TGTGCCAGCAGTCAGCAGCCCCTGGTTGCTGGGGCCAACGTCCTGACTTTC.

The chain is built from TRBV7-8 and TRBJ1-1; tentative D call: TRBD1 (6 bases). Judging by the DNA end, TRBJ1-6 fits better; the J call may be wrong. The germline V gene encodes CDR1 SGHVS and CDR2 FQNEAQ. The length of the CDR3 is 14 residues. The DNA of the CDR3 is TGTGCCAGCAGCCATCGGACAGACAATTCACCCCTCCACTTT. Protein product: CASSHRTDNSPLHF.

The chain combines TRBV6-6 with TRBJ2-2; possibly TRBD2 for D (5 bases). CDR1 is MNHNY and CDR2 is SVGAGI in the germline V gene (reference sequence). The CDR3 length is 15 residues. The V gene lost 4 bases and the J gene lost 3 bases, with 12 bases spanning the gap. The CDR3 DNA is TGTGCCAGCAGTTTGGGATTACTAGACACCGGGGAGCTGTTTTTT. It translates to CASSLGLLDTGELFF.

Within the sample, this clonotype is medium-sized. The chain combines TRBV28 with TRBJ1-2, with 9 bases aligning to TRBD1. The CDR3 runs 13 residues. Germline CDR1 MDHEN, CDR2 SYDVKM. The junction had 3 bases not matched to a gene; V was cut back by 5 bases and J by 5 bases. CDR3 residues: CASSGQGSYGYTF. In nucleotides, the CDR3 is TGTGCCAGCAGTGGACAGGGGTCATATGGCTACACCTTC.

The chain couples TRBV7-2 to TRBJ2-4, with TRBD2 matching over 9 bases. The DNA matches TRBJ2-1 better at its end, which makes the J call doubtful. The germline CDR1 and CDR2 sequences are SGHTA and FQGNSA. This CDR3 is built from 16 residues. The CDR3 here is CASSLTSGLSYNEQFF. Written as DNA, the CDR3 is TGTGCCAGCAGCTTAACTAGCGGGTTATCCTACAATGAGCAGTTCTTC.

This clonotype was picked up a small number of times. The chain recombines TRBV7-6 with TRBJ2-1; tentatively, D is TRBD2 (6 bases). The CDR3 loop spans 15 amino acids. Trimming pared 4 bases from V and 0 bases from J, leaving 10 bases between. Germline V gene lookup returns CDR1 SGHVS and CDR2 FNYEAQ. DNA for the CDR3: TGTGCCAGCAGCTACGGGGGTAGCTCCTACAATGAGCAGTTCTTC. Translation: CASSYGGSSYNEQFF.

By share, this clonotype ranks as medium-sized (0.01 to 0.1%). The rearrangement links TRBV18 to TRBJ2-3; 7 bases fit TRBD1. Germline CDR1 is KGHSH and CDR2 is LQKENI. This CDR3 has 15 residues. V lost 1 base, J lost 4 bases, and 5 bases stayed unmatched. The CDR3 DNA sequence: TGTGCCAGCTCACCACAGCACAGGGGTGCAGATACGCAGTATTTT. It codes for CASSPQHRGADTQYF. Based on the CDR3 plus reference TRBV18 and TRBJ2-3, the full variable domain is NAGVMQNPRHLVRRRGQEARLRCSPMKGHSHVYWYRQLPEEGLKFMVYLQKENIIDESGMPKERFSAEFPKEGPSILRIQQVVRGDSAAYFCASSPQHRGADTQYFGPGTRLTVL.

This chain links TRBV4-2 with TRBJ2-7; TRBD1 matches at 7 bases. The DNA end lines up better with TRBJ2-5; the J call may be wrong. Germline V gene sequence: CDR1 LGHNA, CDR2 YNFKEQ. The CDR3 spans 15 residues. For the CDR3, the DNA is TGTGCCAGCAGCCAAGTCGAGGGGGCAAGGGAGACCCAGTACTTC. Encoded protein: CASSQVEGARETQYF.

For this clonotype: Compared with germline, one end of the junction differs, possibly owing to a read error. The V and J genes are TRBV5-1 and TRBJ2-4; 11 bases align to TRBD2. The V gene's germline CDR1 is SGHRS and CDR2 YFSETQ. CDR3 size: 13 residues. CDR3 sequence (DNA): TGCGCCAGCAGCGCCCCGGGACTAGCGGTGCGGCACTTC. Its translation is CASSAPGLAVRHF.

The chain is built from TRBV7-6 and TRBJ2-6; D possibly corresponds to TRBD2 (6 bases). Matching the DNA end better, TRBJ2-7 makes the J call doubtful. This CDR3 has 15 residues. Germline V gene lookup returns CDR1 SGHVS and CDR2 FNYEAQ. In DNA form, the CDR3 reads TGTGCCAGCAGCTTAGTGGGACTGGGGAGTGGGGAGCAGTACTTC. Amino acid sequence: CASSLVGLGSGEQYF.

This sequence joins TRBV7-6 and TRBJ2-2; weak D call: TRBD2 (6 bases). With 5 bases removed from V and 7 bases from J, the gap between germline ends came to 11 bases. Germline CDR1 SGHVS, CDR2 FNYEAQ. The CDR3 is 13 residues long. CDR3 amino acids: CASSISGIGELFF. CDR3 DNA: TGTGCCAGCAGCATTAGCGGAATCGGGGAGCTGTTTTTT.

This clonotype turned up a few times. The chain is built from TRBV29-1 and TRBJ2-5, with a weak D call TRBD2 (6 bases). Germline assignment: CDR1 SQVTM and CDR2 ANQGSEA. The CDR3 length is 13 residues. Trimming left V 5 bases short and J 4 bases short, with 14 bases between. CDR3 protein: CSVPGGSGETQYF. DNA for the CDR3: TGCAGCGTTCCTGGGGGGTCCGGAGAGACCCAGTACTTC.

Comments on this clonotype: Since the CDR3 does not end with the conserved phenylalanine or tryptophan, this likely comes from a read error. The limits of the CDR3 on the DNA are not certain, so only TCRdb's listed CDR3 is given. This chain connects TRBV7-9 to TRBJ2-7. The CDR3 spans 14 residues, counting both ends. The germline V gene encodes CDR1 SEHNR and CDR2 FQNEAQ (reference sequence). This chain's CDR3 is CASRWMQSGYTFGS.

For the CDR3, the DNA is TGTGCCAGCAGCTTATCCAGTCGGCCAGATACGCAGTACTTC. It translates to CASSLSSRPDTQYF. The J gene is TRBJ2-3, the V gene TRBV7-3; no reliable D call. The J call is in doubt because the DNA end fits TRBJ2-7 better. The CDR3 runs 14 residues. CDR1 is SGHTA, CDR2 FQGTGA, per germline.

This clonotype qualifies as medium-sized (0.01 to 0.1%). The gene calls are TRBV7-3 and TRBJ1-1, with TRBD1 matching 9 bases. CDR3 length: 16 residues. The germline V gene encodes CDR1 SGHTA and CDR2 FQGTGA. V lost 4 bases to trimming and J lost 3 bases; unmatched junction nucleotides: 9. CDR3 bases: TGTGCCAGCAGCTCGAGACCCCGACAGGGGGACACTGAAGCTTTCTTT. This encodes CASSSRPRQGDTEAFF.